These 29 T cell receptor beta chains were sequenced from one sample in a study of vaccination effects on CD4 cells after COVID-19. No antigen has been identified for these receptors. This table comes from immunoSEQ multiplex PCR, and its TCRdb copy is limited to in-frame clones, with some not included. The table has around 81,000 clones, about three quarters seen once. Antigen-specific CD4+ T cell clonotypes were called by their expansion after viral peptide-pool culture in ViraFEST. Culturing for 10 to 11 days preceded CD4+ T cell isolation. Participants got two doses of BNT162b2 or mRNA-1273 vaccine. This material consisted of CD4+ T cells from PBMCs cultured with HCoV-OC43 spike peptides, taken after COVID-19 vaccination. Subset noted: HCoV-OC43 spike overlapping peptide pool stimulation. Every receptor here comes from a human donor who received a COVID-19 vaccine.

This chain uses TRBV6-5 with TRBJ1-2, with D perhaps matching TRBD1 (6 bases). V lost 5 bases, J lost 10 bases, and 17 bases lay in between. Germline CDR1 and CDR2: MNHEY and SVGAGI. The CDR3 extends over 13 amino acids. The CDR3 spells CASSQGFGDIYTF. DNA of the CDR3: TGTGCCAGCAGTCAGGGGTTTGGGGATATCTACACCTTC.

The chain uses TRBV19 and TRBJ1-2; D remains unclear. The CDR3 runs 13 residues. Per the germline V gene, CDR1 is LNHDA and CDR2 is SQIVND (reference sequence). Trimming removed 3 bases at V and 3 bases at J, with 8 bases between. The CDR3 bases are TGTGCCAGTAGTATTTTCGGGGACTATGGCTACACCTTC. Protein: CASSIFGDYGYTF.

As concerns this clone: The DNA is omitted, as the CDR3 cannot be located on it reliably, and the CDR3 follows TCRdb's listing. J is TRBJ2-7 and V is TRBV5-5. The CDR3 length is 15 residues, termini included. Germline V gene data show CDR1 as SGHKS and CDR2 as YYEKEE (reference sequence). The CDR3 reads CASSFGAGRNYEQYV.

This rearrangement joins TRBV7-2 to TRBJ1-3, with TRBD1 identical over 10 bases. The J segment lost 4 bases and the V segment lost 2 bases, leaving 5 bases of the junction unmatched. The length of the CDR3 is 16 residues. The germline V gene has CDR1 SGHTA and CDR2 FQGNSA. The CDR3 nucleotides read TGTGCCAGCAGCTTAACCGGGACAGGGGAGGGAAACACCATATATTTT. This sequence encodes CASSLTGTGEGNTIYF.

The chain has TRBV6-5 and TRBJ1-2, with D possibly matching TRBD1 (6 bases). V was shortened by 2 bases and J by 8 bases, with 18 bases between the two germline ends. Germline loops: CDR1 MNHEY, CDR2 SVGAGI. The CDR3 extends over 15 amino acids. CDR3 in amino acids: CASSYSGGKVKGYTF. The CDR3 DNA reads TGTGCCAGCAGTTACAGCGGGGGCAAGGTGAAGGGCTACACCTTC.

This chain joins TRBV2 and TRBJ2-3; TRBD1 matches 11 bases. The V and J ends lost 7 bases and 6 bases, in that order; junction bases with no gene match: 12. Germline-derived CDR1 and CDR2 are SNHLY and FYNNEI. This CDR3 spans 16 amino acids. The DNA for the CDR3 is TGTGCCAGCAAGCAATCTGGACAGGGGGCACGGGATACGCAGTATTTT. Amino acid sequence: CASKQSGQGARDTQYF.

The CDR3 nucleotides read TGTGCCAGCAGTTACTCGCCAGGGGGCAATTCTGAAAAACTGTTTTTT. Its translation: CASSYSPGGNSEKLFF. The chain carries TRBV6-5 and TRBJ1-4; the match to TRBD1 covers 8 bases. After removal of 0 bases from V and 7 bases from J, the junction contained 7 bases not matched to a gene. The CDR3 length is 16 residues. Germline-derived CDR1 and CDR2 are MNHEY and SVGAGI.

In this sample, this clone turned up a few times. The chain uses TRBV5-6 and TRBJ1-3, with D unresolved. This CDR3 contains 14 residues. The V and J ends lost 2 bases and 0 bases respectively, with 6 bases between them. Germline V gene sequence: CDR1 SGHDT, CDR2 YYEEEE. The CDR3 here is CASSFYSSGNTIYF. The CDR3 nucleotides read TGTGCCAGCAGCTTTTACAGCTCTGGAAACACCATATATTTT.

The CDR3 region is CSVEGRNPEQFF. CDR3 sequence (DNA): TGCAGCGTTGAGGGTAGAAACCCCGAGCAGTTCTTC. The chain recombines TRBV29-1 with TRBJ2-1, with no clear D. Germline CDR1 SQVTM, CDR2 ANQGSEA. V was clipped by 3 bases and J by 10 bases, with 13 bases between them. This CDR3 is 12 amino acids long.

This clone was counted between two and nine times. This rearrangement joins TRBV19 to TRBJ2-1; tentative D call: TRBD2 (5 bases). V was cut by 5 bases and J by 8 bases, with 22 bases left in between. Germline CDR1 LNHDA, CDR2 SQIVND (reference sequence). This CDR3 has 16 residues. CDR3 nucleotide sequence: TGTGCCAGTAGTCGCACTCTGGCGGGCCATCGGGATGAGCAGTTCTTC. It is translated as CASSRTLAGHRDEQFF.

CDR3 region: CATSDLTQTGETQYF. CDR3 bases: TGTGCCACCAGTGATTTGACCCAAACCGGAGAGACCCAGTACTTC. This chain links TRBV24-1 with TRBJ2-5; D remains ambiguous. Germline-derived CDR1 and CDR2 are KGHDR and SFDVKD. Trimming shortened V by 0 bases and J by 4 bases, and 11 bases separated the two germline ends. The CDR3 has 15 residues.

This sequence joins TRBV29-1 and TRBJ2-5, with 7 bases matching TRBD1. Germline loops: CDR1 SQVTM, CDR2 ANQGSEA. V was clipped by 7 bases and J by 4 bases; unmatched bases: 3. The CDR3 contains 11 residues. CDR3 coding DNA: TGCAGCGGCACAGGGGTAGAGACCCAGTACTTC. This gives the protein CSGTGVETQYF.

V is TRBV4-1 and J is TRBJ2-1, with D perhaps matching TRBD2 (6 bases). Germline CDR1 MGHRA, CDR2 YSYEKL. V gave up 3 bases and J gave up 13 bases, with 16 bases separating them. The CDR3 has 13 residues. The CDR3 spells CASSQVLWDSQFF. The CDR3 bases are TGCGCCAGCAGCCAGGTCCTTTGGGACTCCCAGTTCTTC.

The chain has TRBV19 and TRBJ1-2; 7 bases are shared with TRBD1. The junction had 13 bases not matched to a gene; V was cut back by 4 bases and J by 14 bases. CDR3 size: 13 residues. CDR1 is LNHDA and CDR2 is SQIVND in the germline V gene (reference sequence). CDR3 amino acids: CASSTNTGTVRTF. CDR3 nucleotide sequence: TGTGCCAGTAGTACGAATACCGGGACAGTAAGAACCTTC.

The rearrangement joins TRBV7-3 to TRBJ2-3; 11 positions agree with TRBD1. Trimming cost V 2 bases and J 5 bases; bases outside gene matches: 6. From germline, CDR1 is SGHTA and CDR2 FQGTGA. The CDR3 length is 16 residues. CDR3 nucleotide sequence: TGTGCCAGCAGCTTATCTGGGACAGGGGGTGGAGATACGCAGTATTTT. As protein: CASSLSGTGGGDTQYF.

This clone was found a few times. The V call is TRBV6-5, the J call TRBJ1-1, with D possibly TRBD1 on 5 matching bases. Trimming shortened V by 6 bases and J by 2 bases, and 10 bases separated the two germline ends. CDR3 size: 13 residues. From germline, CDR1 is MNHEY and CDR2 SVGAGI. As DNA, the CDR3 is TGTGCCAGCAGCAAACAGGATAACACTGAAGCTTTCTTT. This sequence encodes CASSKQDNTEAFF.

V gene TRBV18 combines with J gene TRBJ2-7, with D possibly TRBD2 on 6 matching bases. The CDR3 length is 12 residues. Trimming took off 6 bases at V and 6 bases at J, with 12 bases between the two ends. Looked up from germline, CDR1 is KGHSH and CDR2 is LQKENI. The CDR3 DNA is TGTGCCAGCTCTAAGGAGGGATCCGAGCAGTACGTC. Amino acid sequence: CASSKEGSEQYV.

The genes are TRBV25-1 and TRBJ2-3; TRBD1 aligns across 7 bases. CDR1 is MGHDK and CDR2 is SYGVNS in the germline V gene. The CDR3 loop spans 14 amino acids. The V and J ends lost 6 bases and 2 bases, in that order; junction bases with no gene match: 5. CDR3 DNA: TGTGCCAGCAGACCAGACAGGGACACAGATACGCAGTATTTT. Translation: CASRPDRDTDTQYF.

This sequence joins TRBV28 and TRBJ1-6; no clear D gene. The length of the CDR3 is 13 residues. The ends were cut back, 2 bases at V and 6 bases at J, with 5 bases in the middle. Per the germline V gene, CDR1 is MDHEN and CDR2 is SYDVKM. CDR3 nucleotide sequence: TGTGCCAGCAGTTTACAGGCTAATTCACCCCTCCACTTT. Its protein is CASSLQANSPLHF. The full variable domain, completed using reference TRBV28 and TRBJ1-6, is DVKVTQSSRYLVKRTGEKVFLECVQDMDHENMFWYRQDPGLGLRLIYFSYDVKMKEKGDIPEGYSVSREKKERFSLILESASTNQTSMYLCASSLQANSPLHFGNGTRLTVT.

The chain carries TRBV28 and TRBJ1-5; D is undetermined. Trimming removed 5 bases from V and 0 bases from J, with 5 bases in between. Germline V gene data show CDR1 as MDHEN and CDR2 as SYDVKM. The CDR3 has 13 residues. CDR3 amino acids: CASSLYSNQPQHF. As DNA, the CDR3 is TGTGCCAGCAGTCTTTATAGCAATCAGCCCCAGCATTTT.

This clone has a handful of counts. This sequence joins TRBV18 and TRBJ1-1, with 10 bases that match TRBD1. Trimming cost V 6 bases and J 6 bases; bases outside gene matches: 7. The CDR3 consists of 14 residues. Germline V gene lookup returns CDR1 KGHSH and CDR2 LQKENI. CDR3 bases: TGTGCCAGCTCCCCTCCGGACAGGGGGGCTGAAGCTTTCTTT. Protein product: CASSPPDRGAEAFF.

This chain connects TRBV7-2 to TRBJ2-7; D is ambiguous. Germline V gene sequence: CDR1 SGHTA, CDR2 FQGNSA. With 5 bases removed from V and 2 bases from J, the gap between germline ends came to 13 bases. This CDR3 is 14 amino acids long. The chain's CDR3 is CASSPGGWAYEQYV. The CDR3 bases are TGTGCCAGCAGCCCCGGCGGTTGGGCCTACGAGCAGTACGTC.

This clone was picked up a small number of times. The chain has TRBV12-3 or TRBV12-4 and TRBJ1-3; D not resolved. The CDR3 loop spans 11 amino acids. V was pared by 1 base and J by 5 bases, with 0 bases between. CDR3 loop: CASSLGNTIYF. CDR3 nucleotide sequence: TGTGCCAGCAGTTTAGGAAACACCATATATTTT.

The chain has TRBV5-8 and TRBJ2-3; D remains ambiguous. V was shortened by 7 bases and J by 1 base, with 19 bases between the two germline ends. The CDR3 extends over 16 amino acids. Germline V lookup: CDR1 SGHTS, CDR2 YDEGEE. The CDR3 DNA reads TGTGCCAGCCCTTCGGTCGGGCAGGTGGGCACAGATACGCAGTATTTT. It specifies CASPSVGQVGTDTQYF.

The rearrangement joins TRBV4-3 to TRBJ2-1; D is possibly TRBD1 or TRBD2 (5 bases each). The CDR3 spans 15 residues. V lost 2 bases and J lost 4, with 12 bases in between. The germline gives CDR1 LGHNA, CDR2 YSLEER. The CDR3 here is CASSQIGGGYNEQFF. In nucleotides, the CDR3 is TGCGCCAGCAGCCAAATAGGTGGGGGTTACAATGAGCAGTTCTTC.

CDR3 in amino acids: CASSLQGWEQYV. CDR3 DNA: TGTGCCAGCAGTTTACAGGGCTGGGAGCAGTACGTC. The rearrangement links TRBV6-2 or TRBV6-3 to TRBJ2-7; D possibly corresponds to TRBD1 (6 bases). This CDR3 spans 12 amino acids. CDR1 and CDR2 from the germline V gene are MNHEY and SVGEGT. Trimming shortened V by 4 bases and J by 7 bases, and 11 bases separated the two germline ends.

The rearrangement uses TRBV7-9 and TRBJ1-2; no clear D. Germline V gene lookup returns CDR1 SEHNR and CDR2 FQNEAQ (reference sequence). This CDR3 region has 16 residues. Trimming shortened V by 4 bases and J by 5 bases, and 20 bases separated the two germline ends. In DNA form, the CDR3 reads TGTGCCAGCAGCTCAGTCGGTGGCGGCGTCCCTTATGGCTACACCTTC. Translating gives CASSSVGGGVPYGYTF.

The chain has TRBV10-2 and TRBJ1-3, with D possibly matching TRBD1 (5 bases). This CDR3 is 13 amino acids long. Trimming pared 7 bases from V and 9 bases from J, leaving 16 bases between. CDR1 is WSHSY, CDR2 SAAADI, per germline. This CDR3 reads CASTEVGGSTIYF. Here the CDR3 DNA reads TGCGCCAGCACCGAGGTGGGGGGGAGCACCATATATTTT.

The sample holds a few counts of this clone. This sequence joins TRBV28 and TRBJ2-2; a weak D match, TRBD1 (5 bases). The CDR3 consists of 15 residues. V lost 6 bases to trimming and J lost 8 bases, with 19 bases between them. Germline CDR1 and CDR2: MDHEN and SYDVKM. CDR3 DNA: TGTGCCAGCAGCTCCCAGTGGCAGGGAACTGGGGAGCTGTTTTTT. Encoded protein: CASSSQWQGTGELFF.